Listed here is a single T cell receptor beta chain. Its target is not known. The source of the sample is a study of CD8 T cells in Susac syndrome. Study-wide results and caveats: An acknowledgment was made by the study that its TCR sequencing and HLA analysis involved relatively few individuals.

After extraction with the RNeasy kit, roughly 0.45 to 1 ug of the RNA was reverse transcribed using random hexamers. Multiplex immunoSEQ PCR targeted 54 Vbeta and 13 Jbeta TCR beta segments. TCRdb reprocessed the immunoSEQ multiplex PCR reads with MiXCR, giving one entry per CDR3 protein. The data hold about 200,000 distinct CDR3 sequences, with just under 95% observed a single time. Relapsing-remitting disease, either stable or active, was present in the treatment-naive patients who were the multiple sclerosis controls. The authors negatively isolated CD8+ and CD4+ T cells and FACS-enriched TEMRA cells. This receptor was taken from a human donor with multiple sclerosis. Sample: CD4+ T cells from PBMCs.

The CDR3 bases are TGTGCCAGCAGTTTCGCTAGCGGGGGATATGAGCAGTTCTTC. Amino acids: CASSFASGGYEQFF. The chain combines TRBV25-1 with TRBJ2-1; 10 nucleotides match TRBD2. Germline loops: CDR1 MGHDK, CDR2 SYGVNS. The CDR3 runs 14 residues. V gave up 5 bases and J gave up 8 bases; unmatched junction bases: 6.